The 22 T cell receptor beta chains given below trace back to one sample, sequenced in a study of graft-versus-host responses after intestinal transplantation. The antigens for these receptors are not known. Sequencing used immunoSEQ multiplex PCR; TCRdb keeps in-frame clones, though not all of them. This sample carries roughly 120,000 clones, approximately 90% of them seen once, and the ten largest clones take roughly 0.24%. Sample: unstimulated CD4+ T cells sorted from spleen or lymph node cells, taken before transplant. Source of these receptors: a human donor who was the organ donor for an intestinal transplant.

The CDR3 sequence: CASSMGGNEQFF. The CDR3 DNA follows: TGTGCCAGTAGTATGGGGGGCAATGAGCAGTTCTTC. The gene calls are TRBV19 and TRBJ2-1, with D possibly matching TRBD2 (6 bases). V lost 3 bases and J 6 bases, leaving 6 bases between the germline ends. The CDR3 consists of 12 residues. CDR1 is LNHDA and CDR2 is SQIVND in the germline V gene (reference sequence).

The chain employs TRBV5-1 and TRBJ2-5; 10 nucleotides agree with TRBD1. Germline-derived CDR1 and CDR2 are SGHRS and YFSETQ. Germline trimming cut 0 bases from V and 5 bases from J; bases unmatched to any gene: 7. This CDR3 comprises 16 residues. CDR3 DNA: TGCGCCAGCAGCTTGGGGACAGGGGGGACCGTTGAGACCCAGTACTTC. Protein sequence: CASSLGTGGTVETQYF. Variable domain in full (rest from reference TRBV5-1 and TRBJ2-5): KAGVTQTPRYLIKTRGQQVTLSCSPISGHRSVSWYQQTPGQGLQFLFEYFSETQRNKGNFPGRFSGRQFSNSRSEMNVSTLELGDSALYLCASSLGTGGTVETQYFGPGTRLLVL.

CDR3 region: CASSSTGGVNQPQHF. In nucleotides, the CDR3 is TGTGCCAGCAGTTCGACAGGGGGTGTCAATCAGCCCCAGCATTTT. This sequence joins TRBV27 and TRBJ1-5; 9 nucleotides match TRBD1. The length of the CDR3 is 15 residues. V gave up 4 bases and J gave up 3 bases; unmatched junction bases: 4. The V gene's germline CDR1 is MNHEY and CDR2 SMNVEV (reference sequence).

The V and J genes are TRBV28 and TRBJ2-1; either TRBD1 or TRBD2 may supply D (7 bases each). Between the trimmed V and J ends, which lost 11 bases and 4 bases, there was a span of 15 bases. The germline CDR1 and CDR2 sequences are MDHEN and SYDVKM. The CDR3 is 13 residues long. The CDR3 coding sequence is TGTGCCTGGCCTCAGGGGGGGTACAATGAGCAGTTCTTC. This translates into CAWPQGGYNEQFF.

The chain links TRBV11-2 to TRBJ1-3; 7 bases are a match to TRBD1. The CDR3 spans 15 residues. The junction had 4 bases not matched to a gene; V was cut back by 5 bases and J by 0 bases. Germline loops: CDR1 SGHAT, CDR2 FQNNGV. DNA for the CDR3: TGTGCCAGCAGCGTGGACAGGAACTCTGGAAACACCATATATTTT. It is translated as CASSVDRNSGNTIYF.

This chain uses TRBV6-1 with TRBJ2-7; weak D call: TRBD1 (6 bases). V was trimmed by 5 bases and J by 6 bases, leaving 17 bases between them. This CDR3 spans 14 amino acids. Germline V gene lookup returns CDR1 MNHNS and CDR2 SASEGT. The CDR3 region has the DNA TGTGCCAGCAGTTTGAGTCAGGGGCAGTCCGAGCAGTACTTC. Amino acid sequence: CASSLSQGQSEQYF.

As for this clone: Other DNA sequences within the sample encode an identical CDR3. V is TRBV10-1 and J is TRBJ2-1, with 9 bases lining up with TRBD2. The CDR3 runs 15 residues. Per germline, CDR1 WNHNN and CDR2 SYGVQD (reference sequence). Losses at the gene ends were 8 bases for V and 7 bases for J; bases not matched to a gene: 12. The CDR3 nucleotides are TGCGCCAGCCCTCAAATAGCGGGAGTGGATAATGAGCAGTTCTTC. This encodes CASPQIAGVDNEQFF.

The chain links TRBV5-1 to TRBJ1-1; D uncertain. This CDR3 is 13 amino acids long. Germline V lookup: CDR1 SGHRS, CDR2 YFSETQ. The V end was cut by 0 bases, the J end by 9 bases, with 12 bases between. The CDR3 coding sequence is TGCGCCAGCAGCTTGGAAGGCGCGGAAAAAGCTTTCTTT. Protein sequence: CASSLEGAEKAFF.

The gene calls are TRBV19 and TRBJ2-1; 8 nucleotides align to TRBD1. Per germline, CDR1 LNHDA and CDR2 SQIVND (reference sequence). Trimming cost V 5 bases and J 0 bases; bases outside gene matches: 3. The CDR3 totals 15 residues. The CDR3 loop reads CASSRQGSSYNEQFF. The CDR3 DNA follows: TGTGCCAGTAGTCGACAGGGGAGCTCCTACAATGAGCAGTTCTTC.

This chain uses TRBV5-6 with TRBJ1-1; 11 bases match TRBD1. V dropped 0 bases and J dropped 1; count of bases not matched to a gene: 5. The germline V gene encodes CDR1 SGHDT and CDR2 YYEEEE. CDR3 size: 17 residues. The CDR3 protein is CASSLGGTGGQNTEAFF. The CDR3 DNA is TGTGCCAGCAGCTTGGGTGGGACAGGGGGTCAGAACACTGAAGCTTTCTTT.

The CDR3: CASSYRTGTYEQYF. CDR3 DNA: TGTGCCAGCAGCTACAGGACGGGGACCTACGAGCAGTACTTC. The chain employs TRBV2 and TRBJ2-7, with D perhaps TRBD1 or TRBD2 (5 bases each). Germline CDR1 is SNHLY and CDR2 is FYNNEI. The CDR3 consists of 14 residues. Trimming removed 6 bases from V and 2 bases from J, with 14 bases in between. Full variable domain (remainder filled in from reference TRBV2 and TRBJ2-7): EPEVTQTPSHQVTQMGQEVILRCVPISNHLYFYWYRQILGQKVEFLVSFYNNEISEKSEIFDDQFSVERPDGSNFTLKIRSTKLEDSAMYFCASSYRTGTYEQYFGPGTRLTVT.

The table lists this clone with a count of one. J is TRBJ2-1 and V is TRBV11-2; D might be TRBD2 (6 bases). Trimming pared 5 bases from V and 3 bases from J, leaving 8 bases between. This CDR3 spans 13 amino acids. CDR1 is SGHAT and CDR2 is FQNNGV in the germline V gene. The CDR3 coding sequence is TGTGCCAGCAGCCGTAGCGGCTACAATGAGCAGTTCTTC. Its protein is CASSRSGYNEQFF. The variable domain in full, with the rest retrieved from reference TRBV11-2 and TRBJ2-1, is EAGVAQSPRYKIIEKRQSVAFWCNPISGHATLYWYQQILGQGPKLLIQFQNNGVVDDSQLPKDRFSAERLKGVDSTLKIQPAKLEDSAVYLCASSRSGYNEQFFGPGTRLTVL.

The chain carries TRBV27 and TRBJ2-7, with TRBD1 identical over 9 bases. V trimming: 7 bases; J trimming: 2 bases; junction bases outside the gene matches: 9. Germline-derived CDR1 and CDR2 are MNHEY and SMNVEV (reference sequence). The CDR3 runs 15 residues. The CDR3 spells CASTPRGDRAYEQYF. CDR3 nucleotide sequence: TGTGCCAGCACTCCCCGAGGGGACAGGGCCTACGAGCAGTACTTC.

This clone was picked up one time. V is TRBV11-2 and J is TRBJ1-6; a possible D gene is TRBD1 (6 bases). Germline loops: CDR1 SGHAT, CDR2 FQNNGV. The CDR3 spans 13 residues. V was cut by 6 bases and J by 8 bases, with 11 bases left in between. CDR3 loop: CASSTGNHSPLHF. The DNA of the CDR3 is TGTGCCAGCAGTACAGGGAATCATTCACCCCTCCACTTT.

This clone was recorded only once. The CDR3 DNA is TGTGCCAGCAGCTGGCCGGGACGCAGCTCCTACAATGAGCAGTTCTTC. Encoded protein: CASSWPGRSSYNEQFF. The V call is TRBV5-6, the J call TRBJ2-1; D may correspond to TRBD1 or TRBD2 (5 bases each). Trimming shortened V by 3 bases and J by 0 bases, and 13 bases separated the two germline ends. The CDR3 loop spans 16 amino acids. Germline V gene data show CDR1 as SGHDT and CDR2 as YYEEEE. Full variable domain (missing parts from reference TRBV5-6 and TRBJ2-1): DAGVTQSPTHLIKTRGQQVTLRCSPKSGHDTVSWYQQALGQGPQFIFQYYEEEERQRGNFPDRFSGHQFPNYSSELNVNALLLGDSALYLCASSWPGRSSYNEQFFGPGTRLTVL.

The chain is built from TRBV5-1 and TRBJ1-2, with 8 bases that match TRBD1. This CDR3 has 13 amino acids. Germline V gives CDR1 SGHRS, CDR2 YFSETQ. V gave up 7 bases and J gave up 3 bases; unmatched junction bases: 5. CDR3: CASGEQGDYGYTF. As DNA, the CDR3 is TGCGCCAGCGGGGAACAGGGGGACTATGGCTACACCTTC.

The genes are TRBV7-9 and TRBJ1-5, with 10 bases fitting TRBD1. Germline CDR1 SEHNR, CDR2 FQNEAQ (reference sequence). V was clipped by 5 bases and J by 5 bases; unmatched bases: 6. The CDR3 has 15 residues. The CDR3 bases are TGTGCCAGCAGCATCGGACAGGGGGACGATCAGCCCCAGCATTTT. Translating gives CASSIGQGDDQPQHF.

Notes on this clone: Within the sample, other DNA sequences also encode this same CDR3. The chain couples TRBV5-6 to TRBJ2-5; D might be TRBD2 (6 bases). This CDR3 spans 13 amino acids. V dropped 0 bases and J dropped 5 bases, with 8 bases sitting between them. The germline V gene has CDR1 SGHDT and CDR2 YYEEEE. CDR3 amino acids: CASSLVGGETQYF. CDR3 DNA: TGTGCCAGCAGCTTGGTTGGGGGGGAGACCCAGTACTTC.

The count of this clone is one. V gene TRBV5-4 combines with J gene TRBJ2-3; D possibly corresponds to TRBD1 (8 bases). Germline CDR1 is SGHNT and CDR2 is YYREEE (reference sequence). This CDR3 is 13 amino acids long. V was trimmed by 9 bases and J by 1 base, leaving 12 bases between them. The CDR3 loop is CATAGQGTDTQYF. The CDR3 nucleotides are TGTGCCACAGCGGGACAGGGCACAGATACGCAGTATTTT. Based on the CDR3 plus reference TRBV5-4 and TRBJ2-3, the full variable domain is ETGVTQSPTHLIKTRGQQVTLRCSSQSGHNTVSWYQQALGQGPQFIFQYYREEENGRGNFPPRFSGLQFPNYSSELNVNALELDDSALYLCATAGQGTDTQYFGPGTRLTVL.

The CDR3 region has the DNA TGTGCCAGCAGCTCCGATTTGGGGAGGCCCCCCACTAACTATGGCTACACCTTC. This translates into CASSSDLGRPPTNYGYTF. This chain joins TRBV7-6 and TRBJ1-2; unclear D gene. This CDR3 has 18 amino acids. Trimming pared 4 bases from V and 0 bases from J, leaving 21 bases between. Germline CDR1 SGHVS, CDR2 FNYEAQ. Looking up the rest from reference TRBV7-6 and TRBJ1-2 gives the full variable domain: GAGVSQSPRYKVTKRGQDVALRCDPISGHVSLYWYRQALGQGPEFLTYFNYEAQQDKSGLPNDRFSAERPEGSISTLTIQRTEQRDSAMYRCASSSDLGRPPTNYGYTFGSGTRLTVV.

The V call is TRBV28, the J call TRBJ2-1, with D hard to call. The V end lost 5 bases, the J end lost 0 bases, and 8 bases lay between the germline ends. The germline V gene has CDR1 MDHEN and CDR2 SYDVKM. The CDR3 runs 14 residues. The CDR3 coding sequence is TGTGCCAGCAGTACGCTCTACTCCTACAATGAGCAGTTCTTC. Residues: CASSTLYSYNEQFF. Combining the CDR3 with reference TRBV28 and TRBJ2-1 gives the whole variable domain DVKVTQSSRYLVKRTGEKVFLECVQDMDHENMFWYRQDPGLGLRLIYFSYDVKMKEKGDIPEGYSVSREKKERFSLILESASTNQTSMYLCASSTLYSYNEQFFGPGTRLTVL.

The rearrangement joins TRBV5-1 to TRBJ2-3, with 9 bases lining up with TRBD2. J gave up 4 bases and V 0 bases, and 3 bases lay outside the gene matches. This CDR3 is built from 15 residues. The V gene's germline CDR1 is SGHRS and CDR2 YFSETQ. The CDR3 protein is CASSLVSGSADTQYF. Here the CDR3 DNA reads TGCGCCAGCAGCTTGGTTAGCGGGAGTGCAGATACGCAGTATTTT. The entire variable domain, with the rest obtained from reference TRBV5-1 and TRBJ2-3, is as follows: KAGVTQTPRYLIKTRGQQVTLSCSPISGHRSVSWYQQTPGQGLQFLFEYFSETQRNKGNFPGRFSGRQFSNSRSEMNVSTLELGDSALYLCASSLVSGSADTQYFGPGTRLTVL.